A single sample gave rise to the 15 T cell receptor beta chains below, sequenced in a study of shared clonotypes between healthy human individuals. CD8 cells classed as naive were CD45RO-negative and positively selected for CCR7, excluding terminally differentiated effector memory CD45RA+ cells. Repertoires were generated with immunoSEQ multiplex PCR, while TCRdb's copy carries only in-frame clones and drops some. The sample consists of about 1,900,000 clones, about 95% of them appearing once. Sequenced sample: naive CD8+ T cells sorted from blood. Source of these receptors: a man aged 18 to 30 in good health.

Concerning this clone: Other DNA sequences in the same sample also yield this CDR3. This chain uses TRBV7-6 with TRBJ2-3, with D perhaps TRBD1 (5 bases). The V and J ends lost 1 base and 3 bases respectively, with 8 bases between them. The CDR3 spans 14 residues. The germline gives CDR1 SGHVS, CDR2 FNYEAQ. In DNA, the CDR3 is TGTGCCAGCAGCTTAGGTCCAGGGACAGATACGCAGTATTTT. Amino acids: CASSLGPGTDTQYF. Variable domain in full (rest from reference TRBV7-6 and TRBJ2-3): GAGVSQSPRYKVTKRGQDVALRCDPISGHVSLYWYRQALGQGPEFLTYFNYEAQQDKSGLPNDRFSAERPEGSISTLTIQRTEQRDSAMYRCASSLGPGTDTQYFGPGTRLTVL.

Points on this clone: The same CDR3 also results from other DNA sequences found in this sample. V is TRBV27 and J is TRBJ2-7; TRBD1 matches at 9 bases. Germline V gene data show CDR1 as MNHEY and CDR2 as SMNVEV (reference sequence). Trimming took 6 bases from V and 0 from J; bases not matched to a gene: 6. This CDR3 has 15 residues. The CDR3 is CASSPGTGLSYEQYF. The CDR3 nucleotides are TGTGCCAGCAGCCCTGGGACAGGGCTCTCCTACGAGCAGTACTTC.

The rearrangement uses TRBV28 and TRBJ2-3, with no clear D. Trimming pared 6 bases from V and 1 base from J, leaving 5 bases between. Germline assignment: CDR1 MDHEN and CDR2 SYDVKM. This CDR3 comprises 12 residues. CDR3 sequence (DNA): TGTGCCAGCAGGGATGGCACAGATACGCAGTATTTT. This sequence encodes CASRDGTDTQYF.

V usage is TRBV15 and J usage is TRBJ2-5; 8 bases map to TRBD2. The CDR3 totals 15 residues. The germline gives CDR1 LNHNV, CDR2 YYDKDF (reference sequence). Trimming cost V 1 base and J 5 bases; bases outside gene matches: 6. In DNA form, the CDR3 reads TGTGCCACCAGCAGAGTAACGGGAGGGCCGGAGACCCAGTACTTC. It codes for CATSRVTGGPETQYF.

This clone was observed a single time. The rearrangement links TRBV4-2 to TRBJ2-2, with TRBD2 matching over 9 bases. Trimming at V came to 0 bases and at J to 6 bases, leaving 8 bases not matched to a gene. The CDR3 is made up of 17 amino acids. Looked up from germline, CDR1 is LGHNA and CDR2 is YNFKEQ. The CDR3 reads CASSQDSASGAPGELFF. As DNA, the CDR3 is TGTGCCAGCAGCCAAGATTCAGCTAGCGGGGCCCCCGGGGAGCTGTTTTTT.

The CDR3 DNA is TGCGCCAGCAGTGAGATTGGTCTTATAGGGACAGATACGCAGTATTTT. Translating gives CASSEIGLIGTDTQYF. The V and J genes are TRBV10-1 and TRBJ2-3; D not certain. The V gene lost 2 bases and the J gene lost 3 bases, with 15 bases spanning the gap. This CDR3 region has 16 residues. Germline CDR1 and CDR2: WNHNN and SYGVQD (reference sequence).

Written as DNA, the CDR3 is TGTGCCAGCAGTGAATATGAGGAGGGGTCCACCAAAAACATTCAGTACTTC. Its translation is CASSEYEEGSTKNIQYF. This sequence joins TRBV25-1 and TRBJ2-4, with a weak D call TRBD2 (6 bases). V was shortened by 0 bases and J by 2 bases, with 14 bases between the two germline ends. The CDR3 totals 17 residues. Germline loops: CDR1 MGHDK, CDR2 SYGVNS.

The rearrangement links TRBV7-9 to TRBJ1-3; no firm D call. CDR1 and CDR2 from the germline V gene are SEHNR and FQNEAQ (reference sequence). The CDR3 covers 14 residues. V lost 1 base and J 4 bases, leaving 8 bases between the germline ends. CDR3 nucleotide sequence: TGTGCCAGCAGCTTAGTTTCTGCGGGAAACACCATATATTTT. As protein: CASSLVSAGNTIYF.

The chain joins TRBV9 to TRBJ1-5; 12 bases are a match to TRBD1. Unmatched junction bases numbered 5, after V lost 3 bases and J lost 7 bases. Germline V lookup: CDR1 SGDLS, CDR2 YYNGEE. This CDR3 is built from 15 residues. In DNA, the CDR3 is TGTGCCAGCAGCGCTGGGACAGGGGGCGGGCAGCCCCAGCATTTT. Residues: CASSAGTGGGQPQHF.

The rearrangement uses TRBV5-1 and TRBJ2-5; D may be TRBD1 (5 bases). This CDR3 has 13 residues. With 0 bases removed from V and 5 bases from J, the gap between germline ends came to 8 bases. The germline CDR1 and CDR2 sequences are SGHRS and YFSETQ. The CDR3 bases are TGCGCCAGCAGCTTGGAGGGGTCGGAGACCCAGTACTTC. Protein sequence: CASSLEGSETQYF.

This clone turned up a few times. This specimen includes other DNA sequences encoding the same CDR3. This CDR3 reads CASSLGTFYEQYF. The CDR3 coding sequence is TGTGCCAGCAGCTTAGGGACTTTCTACGAGCAGTACTTC. V and J are TRBV7-2 and TRBJ2-7, with a tentative D call TRBD2 (5 bases). Germline V gives CDR1 SGHTA, CDR2 FQGNSA. This CDR3 has 13 amino acids. Trimming cost V 1 base and J 3 bases, with 7 bases left between them.

This chain uses TRBV5-6 with TRBJ2-7; maybe TRBD1 (5 bases). Deletions cut 3 bases from V and 5 bases from J, with 15 bases between. There are 14 residues in the CDR3. Per germline, CDR1 SGHDT and CDR2 YYEEEE. For the CDR3, the DNA is TGTGCCAGCAGCTCCCCGCAGGGTGGAAACGAGCAGTACTTC. Its protein is CASSSPQGGNEQYF.

The J gene is TRBJ2-1, the V gene TRBV29-1; possible D gene TRBD2, 5 bases. With 0 bases removed from V and 0 bases from J, the gap between germline ends came to 12 bases. The CDR3 is 16 residues long. Per germline, CDR1 SQVTM and CDR2 ANQGSEA. The CDR3 here is CSVEDIGGSSYNEQFF. The CDR3 DNA follows: TGCAGCGTTGAAGATATCGGTGGGAGCTCCTACAATGAGCAGTTCTTC.

The CDR3 DNA follows: TGTGCCAGCAGCGGACTAGCGGGAGCCCACGAGCAGTACTTC. Translating gives CASSGLAGAHEQYF. The V call is TRBV7-9, the J call TRBJ2-7; the match to TRBD2 covers 13 bases. The germline gives CDR1 SEHNR, CDR2 FQNEAQ (reference sequence). The trim removed 5 bases at V and 5 bases at J, leaving 3 bases unmatched. This CDR3 has 14 residues.

The chain employs TRBV7-6 and TRBJ1-5, with D possibly being TRBD1 (5 bases). V lost 5 bases, J lost 2 bases, and 16 bases lay in between. CDR3 length equals 16 residues. Germline lookup yields CDR1 SGHVS and CDR2 FNYEAQ. CDR3 in DNA: TGTGCCAGCAGCGCGGGGGGAGTATTAGGCAATCAGCCCCAGCATTTT. Amino acids: CASSAGGVLGNQPQHF.